Listed below are T cell receptor beta chains from one sample, sequenced in a study of blood T cell repertoires in COVID-19. The repertoire was sequenced with immunoSEQ multiplex PCR; TCRdb's copy has only in-frame clones and lacks some. This sample has approximately 260,000 clones, with roughly 90% found just once. The sequencing sample was made of peripheral blood. Receptor source: a man in his fifties or sixties with acute or convalescent COVID-19. Each CDR3 is given with its conserved first and last residue.

J gene | V gene | CDR3 protein
TRBJ1-2 | TRBV2 | CASSVGGDGYTF
TRBJ2-1 | TRBV18 | CASSPRGLYPHEQFF
TRBJ2-2 | TRBV5-6 | CASSLDSGTGLTGELFF
TRBJ1-5 | TRBV10-3 | CASGQFLQPQHF
TRBJ2-3 | TRBV7-3 | CASSLTRAGGSTDTQYF
TRBJ1-5 | TRBV10-3 | CAISADRGLAQPQHF
TRBJ1-3 | TRBV6-5 | CASTVEQGGNTIYF
TRBJ1-4 | TRBV9 | CASSVAGGAEKLFF
TRBJ2-5 | TRBV12-5 | CASGPGQGVLAGGSETQYF
TRBJ1-4 | TRBV5-1 | CASSLQGTRGEKLFF
TRBJ1-3 | TRBV6-5 | CASSYGGGGFGNTIYF
TRBJ2-6 | TRBV19 | CASSIAGNSGANVLTF
TRBJ2-7 | TRBV9 | CASSDGQGINYEQYF
TRBJ2-5 | TRBV9 | CASSEGGGGETQYF
TRBJ2-2 | TRBV19 | CASSMSGVGTGELFF
TRBJ1-3 | TRBV4-2 | CASSQGGPAFTIYF
TRBJ2-2 | TRBV6-5 | CASSYSRRVVGELFF
TRBJ1-2 | TRBV12-3/TRBV12-4 | CASSRQINYGYTF
TRBJ1-1 | TRBV2 | CASSQTGRGNTEAFF
TRBJ1-2 | TRBV2 | CASRDLGGRSYGYTF
TRBJ1-3 | TRBV4-1 | CASSQERGSGGNTIYF
TRBJ1-1 | TRBV10-1 | CASSETGTVAEAFF
TRBJ1-4 | TRBV5-1 | CASSPRQGNEKLFF
TRBJ2-3 | TRBV5-4 | CASSTGQGAPDTQYF
TRBJ1-1 | TRBV2 | CASSVGQPMNTEAFF
TRBJ1-4 | TRBV27 | CASSTGGHNEKLFF
TRBJ2-6 | TRBV7-3 | CASGEFSGANVLTF
TRBJ1-4 | TRBV2 | CASSETDEKLFF
TRBJ2-3 | TRBV19 | CASRDRGATDTQYF
TRBJ1-4 | TRBV9 | CASSTQEGSREKLFF
TRBJ1-2 | TRBV9 | CASSSQGNGINYGYTF
TRBJ1-2 | TRBV29-1 | CSVEEGTGGAVPPTANYGYTF
TRBJ2-2 | TRBV2 | CASSATGNPGELFF
TRBJ1-2 | TRBV5-1 | CASSLAGSGGGGYTF
TRBJ2-4 | TRBV7-9 | CASSQDSQLHIQYF